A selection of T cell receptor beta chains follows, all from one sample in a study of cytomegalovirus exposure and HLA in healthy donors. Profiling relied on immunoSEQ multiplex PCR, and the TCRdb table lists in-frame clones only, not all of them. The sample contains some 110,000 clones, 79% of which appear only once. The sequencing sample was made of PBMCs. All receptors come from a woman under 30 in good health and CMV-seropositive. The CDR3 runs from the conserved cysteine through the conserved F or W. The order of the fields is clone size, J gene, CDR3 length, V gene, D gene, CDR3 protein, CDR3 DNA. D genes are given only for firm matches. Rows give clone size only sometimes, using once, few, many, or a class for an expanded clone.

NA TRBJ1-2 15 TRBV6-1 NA CASSEGGALYYGYTF TGTGCCAGCAGTGAAGGGGGAGCACTTTACTATGGCTACACCTTC
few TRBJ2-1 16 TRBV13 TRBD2 CASSSKLALSSNEQFF TGTGCCAGCAGCTCAAAACTAGCGTTATCTAGTAATGAGCAGTTCTTC
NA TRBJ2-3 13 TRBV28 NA CASSLEATDTQYF TGTGCCAGCAGTTTGGAGGCGACAGATACGCAGTATTTT
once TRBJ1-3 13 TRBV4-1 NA CASSPSSGNTIYF TGCGCCAGCAGCCCGAGCTCTGGAAACACCATATATTTT
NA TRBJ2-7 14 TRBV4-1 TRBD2 CASSKGLATHEQYF TGCGCCAGCAGCAAGGGACTAGCTACCCACGAGCAGTACTTC
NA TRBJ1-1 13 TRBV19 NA CASRIRGNTEAFF TGTGCCAGTAGAATCCGGGGGAACACTGAAGCTTTCTTT
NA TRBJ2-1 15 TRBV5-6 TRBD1 CASSAPGQGAYEQFF TGTGCCAGCAGCGCCCCGGGACAGGGGGCTTATGAGCAGTTCTTC
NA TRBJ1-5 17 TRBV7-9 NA CASSAQQGGDSNQPQHF TGTGCCAGCAGCGCACAACAGGGCGGCGATAGCAATCAGCCCCAGCATTTT
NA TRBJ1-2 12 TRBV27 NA CASGPPNYGYTF TGTGCCAGCGGCCCCCCTAACTATGGCTACACCTTC
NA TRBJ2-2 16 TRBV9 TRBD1 CASSAGTAEDTGELFF TGTGCCAGCAGCGCAGGGACAGCAGAAGACACCGGGGAGCTGTTTTTT
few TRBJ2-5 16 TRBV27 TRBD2 CASSFGTSGIQETQYF TGTGCCAGCAGTTTTGGGACTAGCGGGATCCAAGAGACCCAGTACTTC
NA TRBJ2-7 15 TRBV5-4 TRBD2 CASSLGVGGPYEQYF TGTGCCAGCAGCTTGGGGGTGGGAGGGCCGTACGAGCAGTACTTC
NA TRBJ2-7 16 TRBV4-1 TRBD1 CASSQDPQGVTYEQYF TGCGCTAGCAGCCAAGATCCACAGGGGGTCACCTACGAGCAGTACTTC
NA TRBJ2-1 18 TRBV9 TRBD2 CASSPWDYRRSSYNEQFF TGTGCCAGCAGCCCCTGGGACTACCGGCGAAGCTCCTACAATGAGCAGTTCTTC
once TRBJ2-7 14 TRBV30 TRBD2 CAWRREGRSYEQYF TGTGCCTGGAGACGGGAGGGCCGTTCCTACGAGCAGTACTTC
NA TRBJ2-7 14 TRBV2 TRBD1 CASRQGGQLGAQYF TGTGCCAGCAGACAAGGGGGACAGCTAGGCGCGCAGTACTTC
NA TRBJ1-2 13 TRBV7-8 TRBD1 CASSFRGRGGYTF TGTGCCAGCAGCTTCAGGGGGCGAGGGGGCTACACCTTC
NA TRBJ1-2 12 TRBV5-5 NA CASTLEQGGYTF TGTGCCAGCACCCTCGAGCAGGGCGGCTACACCTTC
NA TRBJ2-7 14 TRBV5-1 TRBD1 CASSGGDRGTEQYF TGCGCCAGCAGCGGAGGGGACAGGGGGACGGAGCAGTACTTC
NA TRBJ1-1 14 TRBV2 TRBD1 CASRTGTANTEAFF TGCGCCAGCAGAACCGGGACAGCAAACACTGAAGCTTTCTTT
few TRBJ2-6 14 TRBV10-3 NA CATRGAAGANVLTF TGTGCCACTCGGGGGGCGGCTGGGGCCAACGTCCTGACTTTC
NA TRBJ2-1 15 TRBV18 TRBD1 CASSPWTGIGNEQFF TGTGCCAGCTCACCTTGGACAGGGATAGGCAATGAGCAGTTCTTC
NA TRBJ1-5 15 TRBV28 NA CASSWLAGGRQPQHF TGTGCCAGCAGTTGGCTGGCGGGGGGGCGTCAGCCCCAGCATTTT
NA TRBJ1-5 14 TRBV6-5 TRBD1 CASSYLRTDRRQHF TGTGCCAGCAGTTATCTCAGGACGGACAGGCGTCAGCATTTT
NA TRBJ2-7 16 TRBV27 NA CASSPREGAYPYEQYF TGTGCCAGCAGTCCCCGCGAGGGAGCCTATCCCTACGAGCAGTACTTC
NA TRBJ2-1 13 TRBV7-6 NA CASSRLGTNEQFF TGTGCCAGCAGCCGGTTGGGGACAAATGAGCAGTTCTTC
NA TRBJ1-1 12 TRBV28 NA CASSFEDTEAFF TGTGCCAGCAGTTTTGAGGACACTGAAGCTTTCTTT
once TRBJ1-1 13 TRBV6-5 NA CASSYSGGTEAFF TGTGCCAGCAGTTACTCAGGGGGAACTGAAGCTTTCTTT
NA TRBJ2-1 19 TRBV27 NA CASSFVFRVVGLATNEQFF TGTGCCAGCAGTTTTGTTTTCCGGGTCGTGGGGCTAGCGACCAATGAGCAGTTCTTC
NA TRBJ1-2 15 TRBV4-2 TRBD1 CASSPEDRVNYGYTF TGTGCCAGCAGCCCAGAGGACAGGGTAAACTATGGCTACACCTTC
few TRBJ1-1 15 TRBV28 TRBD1 CASSLYGTGLSEAFF TGTGCCAGCAGTTTATATGGGACAGGGCTCTCTGAAGCTTTCTTT
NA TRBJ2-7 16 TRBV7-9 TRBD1 CASSGGTGAVTYEQYF TGTGCCAGCAGCGGCGGGACAGGGGCGGTAACCTACGAGCAGTACTTC